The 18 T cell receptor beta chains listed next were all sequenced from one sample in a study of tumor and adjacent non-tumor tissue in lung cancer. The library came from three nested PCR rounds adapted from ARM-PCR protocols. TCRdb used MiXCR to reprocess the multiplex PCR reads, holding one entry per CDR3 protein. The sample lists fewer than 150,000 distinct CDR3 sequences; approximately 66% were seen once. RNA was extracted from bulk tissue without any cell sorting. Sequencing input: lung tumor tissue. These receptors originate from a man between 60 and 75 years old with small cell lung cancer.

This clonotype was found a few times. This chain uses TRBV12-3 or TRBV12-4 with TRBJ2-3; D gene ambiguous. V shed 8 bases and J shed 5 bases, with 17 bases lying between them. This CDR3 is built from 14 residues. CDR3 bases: TGTGCCAGCCGCTTAAGCCGAGTAGGAGATACGCAGTATTTT. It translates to CASRLSRVGDTQYF.

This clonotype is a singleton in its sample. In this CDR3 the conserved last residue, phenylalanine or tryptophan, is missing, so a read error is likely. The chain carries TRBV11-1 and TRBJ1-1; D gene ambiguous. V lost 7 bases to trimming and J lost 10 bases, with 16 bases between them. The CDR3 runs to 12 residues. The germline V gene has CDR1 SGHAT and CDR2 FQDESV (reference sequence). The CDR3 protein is CASTADSSGAFI. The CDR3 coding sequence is TGTGCCAGCACCGCGGACTCTAGTGGAGCTTTCATT.

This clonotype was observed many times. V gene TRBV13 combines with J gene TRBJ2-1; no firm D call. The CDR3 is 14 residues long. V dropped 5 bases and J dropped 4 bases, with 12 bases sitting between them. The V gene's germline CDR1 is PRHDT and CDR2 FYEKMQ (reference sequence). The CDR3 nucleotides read TGTGCCAGCAGCCCCCTGTCCAGATACAATGAGCAGTTCTTC. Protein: CASSPLSRYNEQFF.

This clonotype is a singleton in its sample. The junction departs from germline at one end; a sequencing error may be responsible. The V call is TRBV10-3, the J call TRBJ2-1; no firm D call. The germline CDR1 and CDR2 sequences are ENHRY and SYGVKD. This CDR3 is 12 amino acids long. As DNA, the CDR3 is TGTGCCACCAGTGAACAGCTCAATGGGCAGTTCTTC. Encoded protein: CATSEQLNGQFF.

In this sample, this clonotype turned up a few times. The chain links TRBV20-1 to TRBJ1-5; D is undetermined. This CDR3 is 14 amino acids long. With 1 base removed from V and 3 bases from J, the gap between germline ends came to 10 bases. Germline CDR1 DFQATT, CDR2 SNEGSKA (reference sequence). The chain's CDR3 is CSARGLRFNQPQHF. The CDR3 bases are TGCAGTGCTAGAGGTTTGCGGTTCAATCAGCCCCAGCATTTT.

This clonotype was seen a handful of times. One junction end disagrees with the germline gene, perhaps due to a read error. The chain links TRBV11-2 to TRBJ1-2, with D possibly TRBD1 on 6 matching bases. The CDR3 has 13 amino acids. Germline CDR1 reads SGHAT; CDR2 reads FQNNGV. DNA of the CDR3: TGTGCCAGCGGCCCGGACCGCGGGGGGGGCTACACATTC. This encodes CASGPDRGGGYTF.

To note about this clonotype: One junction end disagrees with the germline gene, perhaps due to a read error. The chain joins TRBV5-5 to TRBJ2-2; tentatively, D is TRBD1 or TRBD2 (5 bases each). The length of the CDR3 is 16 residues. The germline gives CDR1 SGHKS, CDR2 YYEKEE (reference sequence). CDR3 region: CASSLGTGRNTGEPFF. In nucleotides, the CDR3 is TGTGCCAGCAGCCTAGGGACGGGGAGAAACACCGGGGAGCCGTTTTTT.

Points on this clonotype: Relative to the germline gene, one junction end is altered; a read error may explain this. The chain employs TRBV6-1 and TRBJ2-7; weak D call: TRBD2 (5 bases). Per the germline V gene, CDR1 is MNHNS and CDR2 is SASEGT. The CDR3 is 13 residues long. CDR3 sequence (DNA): TGTGCCAGCAGTGAAGTCGGGATTACGATGCAGTATTTC. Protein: CASSEVGITMQYF.

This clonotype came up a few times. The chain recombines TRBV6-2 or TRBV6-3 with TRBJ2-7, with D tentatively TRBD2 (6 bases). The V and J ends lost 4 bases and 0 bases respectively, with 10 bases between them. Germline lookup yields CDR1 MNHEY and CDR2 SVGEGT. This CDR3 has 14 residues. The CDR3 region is CASSSAGRSYEQYV. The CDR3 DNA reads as TGTGCCAGCAGTTCCGCGGGACGCTCCTACGAGCAGTACGTC.

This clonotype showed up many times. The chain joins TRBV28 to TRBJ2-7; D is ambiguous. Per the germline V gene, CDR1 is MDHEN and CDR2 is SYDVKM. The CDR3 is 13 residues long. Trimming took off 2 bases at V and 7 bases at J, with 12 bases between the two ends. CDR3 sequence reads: CASSLKSGGEQYF. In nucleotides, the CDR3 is TGTGCCAGCAGTTTAAAATCTGGTGGTGAGCAGTACTTC. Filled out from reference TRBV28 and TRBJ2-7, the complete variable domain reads DVKVTQSSRYLVKRTGEKVFLECVQDMDHENMFWYRQDPGLGLRLIYFSYDVKMKEKGDIPEGYSVSREKKERFSLILESASTNQTSMYLCASSLKSGGEQYFGPGTRLTVT.

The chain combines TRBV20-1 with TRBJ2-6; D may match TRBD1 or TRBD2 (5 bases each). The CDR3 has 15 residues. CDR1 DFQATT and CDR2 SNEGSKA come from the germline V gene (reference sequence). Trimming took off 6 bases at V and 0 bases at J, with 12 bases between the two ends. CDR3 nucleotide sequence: TGCAGTGCCCGAGAGGGGTCCTCTGGGGCCAACGTCCTGACTTTC. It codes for CSAREGSSGANVLTF.

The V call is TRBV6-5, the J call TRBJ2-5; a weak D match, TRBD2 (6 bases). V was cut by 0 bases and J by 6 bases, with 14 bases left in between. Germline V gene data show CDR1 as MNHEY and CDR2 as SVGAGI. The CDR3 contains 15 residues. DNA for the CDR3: TGTGCCAGCAGTTACTCGGCGGGAAGAGGAAAGACCCAGTACTTC. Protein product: CASSYSAGRGKTQYF.

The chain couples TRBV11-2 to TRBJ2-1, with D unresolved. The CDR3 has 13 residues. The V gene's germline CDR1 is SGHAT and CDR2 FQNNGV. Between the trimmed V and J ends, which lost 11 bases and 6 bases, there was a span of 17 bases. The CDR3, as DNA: TGTGCCTTCAGCTTCGGTTTGGGCAATGAGCAGTTCTTC. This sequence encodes CAFSFGLGNEQFF.

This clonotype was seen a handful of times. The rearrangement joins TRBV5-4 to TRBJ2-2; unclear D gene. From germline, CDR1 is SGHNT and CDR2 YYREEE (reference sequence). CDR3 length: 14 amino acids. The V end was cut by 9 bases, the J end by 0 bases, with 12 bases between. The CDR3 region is CATIRRPNTGELFF. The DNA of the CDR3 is TGTGCCACGATAAGAAGACCGAACACCGGGGAGCTGTTTTTT.

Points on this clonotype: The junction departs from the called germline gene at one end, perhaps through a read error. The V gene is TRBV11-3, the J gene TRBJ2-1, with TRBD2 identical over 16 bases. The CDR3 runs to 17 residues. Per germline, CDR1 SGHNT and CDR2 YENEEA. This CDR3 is CASSSGLAGGSHNEQSF. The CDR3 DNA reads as TGTGCCAGCAGCTCGGGACTAGCGGGAGGGTCCCACAATGAGCAGTCCTTC.

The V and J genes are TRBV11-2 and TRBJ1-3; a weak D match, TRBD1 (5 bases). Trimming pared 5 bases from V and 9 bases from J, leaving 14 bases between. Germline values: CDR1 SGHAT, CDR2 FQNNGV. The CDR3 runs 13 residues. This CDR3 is CASSRGARSTIYF. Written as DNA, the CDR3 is TGTGCCAGCAGCCGAGGGGCTAGAAGCACCATATATTTT.

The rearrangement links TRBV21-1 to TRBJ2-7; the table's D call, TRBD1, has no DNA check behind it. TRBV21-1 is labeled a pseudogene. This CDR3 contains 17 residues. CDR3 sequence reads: CASSKKLPGTGCQEQYF. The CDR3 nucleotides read TGTGCCAGCAGCAAAAAGCTACCCGGGACAGGCTGTCAAGAGCAGTACTTC.

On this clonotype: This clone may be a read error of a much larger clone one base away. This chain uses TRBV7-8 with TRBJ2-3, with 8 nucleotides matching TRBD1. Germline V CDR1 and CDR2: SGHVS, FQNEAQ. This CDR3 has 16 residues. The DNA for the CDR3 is TGTGCCAGGAGCTTGACAGTTCCGGGACAGGATTTGGCGCAGTATTTT. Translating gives CARSLTVPGQDLAQYF. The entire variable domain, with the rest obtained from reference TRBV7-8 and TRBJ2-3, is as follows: GAGVSQSPRYKVAKRGQDVALRCDPISGHVSLFWYQQALGQGPEFLTYFQNEAQLDKSGLPSDRFFAERPEGSVSTLKIQRTQQEDSAVYLCARSLTVPGQDLAQYFGPGTRLTVL.